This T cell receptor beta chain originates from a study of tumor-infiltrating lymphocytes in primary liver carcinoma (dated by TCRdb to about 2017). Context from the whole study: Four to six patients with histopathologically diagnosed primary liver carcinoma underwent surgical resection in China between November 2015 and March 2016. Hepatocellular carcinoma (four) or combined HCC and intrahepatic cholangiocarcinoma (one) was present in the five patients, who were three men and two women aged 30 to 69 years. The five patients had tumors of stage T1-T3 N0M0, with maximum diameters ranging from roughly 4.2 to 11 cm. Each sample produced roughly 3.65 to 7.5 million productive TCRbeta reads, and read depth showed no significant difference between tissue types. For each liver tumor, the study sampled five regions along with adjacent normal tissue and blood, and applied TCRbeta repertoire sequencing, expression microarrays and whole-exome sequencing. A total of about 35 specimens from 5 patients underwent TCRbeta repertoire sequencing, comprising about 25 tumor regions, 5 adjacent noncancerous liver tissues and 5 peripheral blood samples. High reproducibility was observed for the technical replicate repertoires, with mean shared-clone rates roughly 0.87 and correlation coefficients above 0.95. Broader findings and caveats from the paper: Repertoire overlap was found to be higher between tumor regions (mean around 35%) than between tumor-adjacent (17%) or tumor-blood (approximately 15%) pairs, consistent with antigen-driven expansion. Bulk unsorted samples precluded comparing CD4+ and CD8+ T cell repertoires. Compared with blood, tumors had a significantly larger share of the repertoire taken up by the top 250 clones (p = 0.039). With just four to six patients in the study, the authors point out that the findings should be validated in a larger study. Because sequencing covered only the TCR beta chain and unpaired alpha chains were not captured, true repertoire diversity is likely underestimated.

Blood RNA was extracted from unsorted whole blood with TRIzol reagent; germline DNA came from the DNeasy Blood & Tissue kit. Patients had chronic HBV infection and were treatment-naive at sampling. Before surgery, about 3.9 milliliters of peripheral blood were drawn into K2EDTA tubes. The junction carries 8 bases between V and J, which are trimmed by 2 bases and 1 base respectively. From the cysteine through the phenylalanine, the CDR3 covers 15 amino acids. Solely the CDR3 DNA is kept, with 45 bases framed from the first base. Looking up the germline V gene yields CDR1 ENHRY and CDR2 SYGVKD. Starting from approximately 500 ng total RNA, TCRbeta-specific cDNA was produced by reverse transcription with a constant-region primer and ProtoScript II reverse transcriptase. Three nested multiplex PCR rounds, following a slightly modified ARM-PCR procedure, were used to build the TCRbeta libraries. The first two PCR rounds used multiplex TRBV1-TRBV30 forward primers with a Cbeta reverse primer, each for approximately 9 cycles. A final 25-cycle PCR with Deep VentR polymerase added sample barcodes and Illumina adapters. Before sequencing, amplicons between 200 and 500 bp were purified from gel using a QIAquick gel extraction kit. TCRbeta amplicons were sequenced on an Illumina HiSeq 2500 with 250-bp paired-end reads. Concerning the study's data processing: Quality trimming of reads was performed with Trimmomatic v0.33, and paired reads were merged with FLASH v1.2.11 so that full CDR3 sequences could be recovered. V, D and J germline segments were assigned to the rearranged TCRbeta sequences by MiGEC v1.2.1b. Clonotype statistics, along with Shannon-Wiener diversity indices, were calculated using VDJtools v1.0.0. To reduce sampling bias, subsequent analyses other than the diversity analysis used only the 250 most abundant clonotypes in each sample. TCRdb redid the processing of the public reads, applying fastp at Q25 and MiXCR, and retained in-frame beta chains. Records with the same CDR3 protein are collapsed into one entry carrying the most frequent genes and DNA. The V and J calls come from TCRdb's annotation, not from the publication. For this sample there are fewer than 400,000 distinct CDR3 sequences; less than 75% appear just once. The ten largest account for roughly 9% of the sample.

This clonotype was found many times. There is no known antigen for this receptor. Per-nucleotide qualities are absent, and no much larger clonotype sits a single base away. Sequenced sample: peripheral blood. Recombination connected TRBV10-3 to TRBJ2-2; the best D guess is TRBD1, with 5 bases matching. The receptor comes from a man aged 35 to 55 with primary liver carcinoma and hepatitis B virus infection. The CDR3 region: CAISEKTVNTGELFF. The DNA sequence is TGTGCCATCAGTGAGAAGACAGTGAACACCGGGGAGCTGTTTTTT.